The 4 T cell receptor beta chains presented below share a single source sample, sequenced in a study of persistence of HIV-infected CD4 T cells. The antigens these receptors bind are not known. The libraries were made with immunoSEQ version 4 in survey mode. Some clones are missing from TCRdb's copy, which holds only in-frame ones; the method was immunoSEQ multiplex PCR. The sample carries around 40,000 clones, 88% recorded once. This nonspecific control used anti-CD3/anti-CD28 bead stimulation of CD4+ T cells. Sorting of responding CD4+ T cells relied on upregulated CD40 ligand together with CD69. Sequencing used CD4+ T cells sorted from PBMCs after approximately 19-hour stimulation, obtained from a patient who received antiretroviral therapy. These TCRs come from an adult woman with HIV who was CMV-seropositive.

The rearrangement uses TRBV4-2 and TRBJ2-2; 12 bases line up with TRBD2. There are 16 residues in the CDR3. The V and J ends lost 5 bases and 7 bases, in that order; junction bases with no gene match: 8. Germline-derived CDR1 and CDR2 are LGHNA and YNFKEQ. The CDR3 nucleotides are TGTGCCAGCAGCTCCCTTACTAGCGGGGGGCTCGGGGAGCTGTTTTTT. Protein: CASSSLTSGGLGELFF.

In the case of this clone: This sample also contains other DNA sequences that code for the same CDR3. The gene calls are TRBV6-1 and TRBJ1-5, with D hard to call. Germline V gene data show CDR1 as MNHNS and CDR2 as SASEGT. The CDR3 loop spans 13 amino acids. V was trimmed by 3 bases and J by 5 bases, leaving 8 bases between them. The CDR3 reads CASSDQVHQPQHF. In DNA form, the CDR3 reads TGTGCCAGCAGTGATCAGGTTCATCAGCCCCAGCATTTT.

The chain is built from TRBV2 and TRBJ1-1, with 8 bases that match TRBD1. Germline CDR1 reads SNHLY; CDR2 reads FYNNEI. This CDR3 comprises 15 residues. V lost 5 bases to trimming and J lost 3 bases; unmatched junction nucleotides: 8. DNA of the CDR3: TGTGCCAGCAGTTTCCGGACAGGGAGGGACACTGAAGCTTTCTTT. Its protein product is CASSFRTGRDTEAFF.

This clone was recorded only once. The chain uses TRBV21-1 and TRBJ2-7; the table's D call of TRBD1 was not tested on the DNA. TRBV21-1 is shown as a pseudogene. This CDR3 has 17 amino acids. This CDR3 reads CASTKPSLGTGGYRQYF. The CDR3 coding sequence is TGTGCCAGCACCAAACCCTCCCTCGGGACAGGGGGCTATCGGCAGTACTTC.